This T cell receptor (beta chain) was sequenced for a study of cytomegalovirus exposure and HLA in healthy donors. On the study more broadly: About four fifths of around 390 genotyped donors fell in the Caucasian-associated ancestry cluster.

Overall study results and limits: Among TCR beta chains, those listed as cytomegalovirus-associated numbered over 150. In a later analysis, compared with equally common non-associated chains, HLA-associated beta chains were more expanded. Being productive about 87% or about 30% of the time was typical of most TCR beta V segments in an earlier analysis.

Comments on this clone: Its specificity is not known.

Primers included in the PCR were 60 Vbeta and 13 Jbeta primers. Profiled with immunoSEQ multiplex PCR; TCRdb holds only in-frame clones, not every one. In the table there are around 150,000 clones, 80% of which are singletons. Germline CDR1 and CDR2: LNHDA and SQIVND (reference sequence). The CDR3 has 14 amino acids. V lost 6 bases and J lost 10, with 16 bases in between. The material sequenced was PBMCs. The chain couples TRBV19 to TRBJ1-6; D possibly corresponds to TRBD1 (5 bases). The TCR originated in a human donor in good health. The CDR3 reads CASSLIRGESPLHF. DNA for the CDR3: TGTGCCAGTAGCCTTATACGGGGGGAATCACCCCTCCACTTT. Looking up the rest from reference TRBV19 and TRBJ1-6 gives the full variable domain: DGGITQSPKYLFRKEGQNVTLSCEQNLNHDAMYWYRQDPGQGLRLIYYSQIVNDFQKGDIAEGYSVSREKKESFPLTVTSAQKNPTAFYLCASSLIRGESPLHFGNGTRLTVT.